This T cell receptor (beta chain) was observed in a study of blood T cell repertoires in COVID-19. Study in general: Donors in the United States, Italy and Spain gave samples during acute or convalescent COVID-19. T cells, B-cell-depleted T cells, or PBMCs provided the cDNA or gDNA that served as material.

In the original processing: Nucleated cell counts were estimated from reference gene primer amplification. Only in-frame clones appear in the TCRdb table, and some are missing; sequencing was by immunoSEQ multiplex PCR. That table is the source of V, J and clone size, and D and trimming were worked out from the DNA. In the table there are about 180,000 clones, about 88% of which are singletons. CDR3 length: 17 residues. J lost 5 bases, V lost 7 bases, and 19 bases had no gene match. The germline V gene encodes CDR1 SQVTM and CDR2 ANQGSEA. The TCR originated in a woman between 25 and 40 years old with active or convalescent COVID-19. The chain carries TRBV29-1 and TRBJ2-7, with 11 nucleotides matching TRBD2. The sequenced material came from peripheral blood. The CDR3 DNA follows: TGCAGCGCGTTGGGGTTAGCGGGAGGGGGGCTCGGCGACGAGCAGTACTTC. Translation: CSALGLAGGGLGDEQYF.